Sequencing of this TCR beta chain was carried out in a study of cytomegalovirus exposure and HLA in healthy donors. Here immunoSEQ multiplex PCR was the method, and the copy in TCRdb shows in-frame clones only, minus some. The sample yields fewer than 250,000 clones, about 82% seen once. The receptor was derived from a woman aged 18-29 years in good health and CMV-seronegative. The material sequenced was PBMCs.

In DNA form, the CDR3 reads TGTGCCAGCACCGAGCCTGTAGCGGGAGATCCAGATACGCAGTATTTT. Translation: CASTEPVAGDPDTQYF. The gene calls are TRBV7-9 and TRBJ2-3, with TRBD2 matching 9 bases. The length of the CDR3 is 16 residues. The junction had 12 bases not matched to a gene; V was cut back by 7 bases and J by 4 bases. From germline, CDR1 is SEHNR and CDR2 FQNEAQ (reference sequence).